Listed here are 13 T cell receptor beta chains from one sample, sequenced in a study of vaccination and CD4 T cells after COVID-19 (dated 2022 in TCRdb). The sample's treatment or condition label is to be understood as: roughly 11-day PBMC culture with coronavirus spike peptide pools or control peptides (ViraFEST assay). The library was prepared using PCR. Reads for this sample came from an Illumina iSeq 100. DNA from cultured CD4+ T cells underwent TCR sequencing with the Oncomine TCR Beta short-read assay at the Johns Hopkins FTIC core. The public reads were run again by TCRdb, first through fastp at Q25 and then through MiXCR, and only productive beta chains were kept. Identical CDR3 protein sequences are pooled into one entry, listed with their most common genes and DNA. The sample table records 4,000 to 6,500 distinct CDR3 sequences; 46% of these occur just once. The ten largest clonotypes hold about 60% of the sample.

For these TCRs, the target antigens are not known. The sequenced material came from CD4+ T cells from blood, cultured in vitro. The source is a human donor who had recovered from COVID-19.

This clonotype was counted a few times. This rearrangement joins TRBV20-1 to TRBJ2-3; 7 bases agree with TRBD1. V lost 0 bases, J lost 0 bases, and 3 bases stayed unmatched. This CDR3 has 15 residues. CDR1 and CDR2 from the germline V gene are DFQATT and SNEGSKA (reference sequence). CDR3: CSAREGTASTDTQYF. CDR3 bases: TGCAGTGCTAGAGAAGGGACAGCTAGCACAGATACGCAGTATTTT.

This chain links TRBV10-3 with TRBJ2-4; the match to TRBD1 covers 11 bases. The CDR3 is 15 amino acids. V lost 7 bases and J lost 6; bases outside the gene matches: 8. The V gene's germline CDR1 is ENHRY and CDR2 SYGVKD. Here the CDR3 DNA reads TGTGCCATCAAACGAGGACAGGGGGCCCTAAACATTCAGTACTTC. It specifies CAIKRGQGALNIQYF.

V and J are TRBV6-1 and TRBJ1-2, with a possible D match to TRBD1 (6 bases). The germline V and J ends were trimmed by 3 bases and 6 bases, with 14 bases remaining between them. CDR3 size: 14 residues. From germline, CDR1 is MNHNS and CDR2 SASEGT. The CDR3 nucleotides read TGTGCCAGCAGTGAGACAACAGGGTTAAATGGCTACACCTTC. Translation gives CASSETTGLNGYTF.

The chain employs TRBV7-8 and TRBJ2-7; 11 nucleotides match TRBD2. The ends lost 6 bases at V and 7 bases at J; junction bases unmatched: 11. Germline values: CDR1 SGHVS, CDR2 FQNEAQ. The CDR3 sequence is 15 residues long. The DNA of the CDR3 is TGTGCCAGCAGTCCCCGGGTAGCGGGGGGGCGAGAGCAGTACTTC. Translated, it gives CASSPRVAGGREQYF.

The CDR3 bases are TGTGCCATCAGCCAGACTAGCGGGGGGGGTGAGACCCAGTACTTC. Translating gives CAISQTSGGGETQYF. The chain recombines TRBV10-3 with TRBJ2-5; the match to TRBD2 covers 14 bases. With 6 bases clipped from V and 5 bases from J, the junction kept 5 bases outside the gene matches. Per germline, CDR1 ENHRY and CDR2 SYGVKD. This CDR3 is 15 amino acids long.

The chain uses TRBV27 and TRBJ1-2; D is unclear. With 0 bases removed from V and 6 bases from J, the gap between germline ends came to 11 bases. The CDR3 is made up of 14 amino acids. Germline V gene data show CDR1 as MNHEY and CDR2 as SMNVEV (reference sequence). CDR3 in amino acids: CASSLSLAGHGYTF. The CDR3, as DNA: TGTGCCAGCAGTTTATCGCTAGCAGGCCATGGCTACACCTTC.

This chain links TRBV20-1 with TRBJ2-1, with 8 bases that match TRBD2. V lost 0 bases, J lost 6 bases, and 1 base stayed unmatched. Germline V lookup: CDR1 DFQATT, CDR2 SNEGSKA (reference sequence). CDR3 size: 13 residues. The CDR3 reads CSARDGTSNEQFF. The CDR3 region has the DNA TGCAGTGCTAGAGACGGGACTAGCAATGAGCAGTTCTTC.

The V call is TRBV6-1, the J call TRBJ1-4; a weak D match, TRBD1 (6 bases). Germline assignment: CDR1 MNHNS and CDR2 SASEGT. Trimming took off 6 bases at V and 8 bases at J, with 16 bases between the two ends. There are 14 residues in the CDR3. CDR3 nucleotides: TGTGCCAGCAGCCTAGGACAGTTGTCGGAAAAACTGTTTTTT. This translates into CASSLGQLSEKLFF.

This clonotype was observed once. The CDR3 sequence: CGFPQRGAEDTQYF. CDR3 nucleotide sequence: TGCGGCTTCCCTCAGCGGGGGGCGGAAGATACGCAGTATTTT. The V gene is TRBV23-1, the J gene TRBJ2-3, with 9 bases that match TRBD2. TRBV23-1 is designated an ORF whose function remains uncertain. The CDR3 has 14 amino acids.

The chain employs TRBV12-3 or TRBV12-4 and TRBJ1-6, with D unclear. This CDR3 is 14 amino acids long. Trimming stripped 2 bases from V and 9 bases from J, with 11 bases between. CDR3 DNA sequence: TGTGCCAGCAGTTTAACAGAGGGATTTTCACCCCTCCACTTT. It yields the protein CASSLTEGFSPLHF.

The chain is built from TRBV11-3 and TRBJ1-4; D possibly corresponds to TRBD1 (5 bases). This CDR3 region has 17 residues. Germline CDR1 and CDR2: SGHNT and YENEEA. V gave up 3 bases and J gave up 8 bases, with 22 bases separating them. The CDR3 reads CASSFGTTSARGEKLFF. CDR3 DNA: TGTGCCAGCAGCTTTGGGACGACATCCGCTCGGGGGGAAAAACTGTTTTTT.

This chain links TRBV7-8 with TRBJ2-2; D is perhaps TRBD1 or TRBD2 (6 bases each). The V and J ends lost 6 bases and 6 bases respectively, with 11 bases between them. The CDR3 contains 13 residues. CDR1 SGHVS and CDR2 FQNEAQ come from the germline V gene. Written as DNA, the CDR3 is TGTGCCAGCAGGCTAAGGGGGGCCGGGGAGCTGTTTTTT. Its protein is CASRLRGAGELFF.

This clonotype is classed as medium-sized. V gene TRBV2 combines with J gene TRBJ1-2; D is unclear. Between the trimmed V and J ends, which lost 5 bases and 5 bases, there was a span of 6 bases. The CDR3 covers 11 residues. CDR1 is SNHLY, CDR2 FYNNEI, per germline. The CDR3: CASSSEYGYTF. CDR3 nucleotide sequence: TGTGCCAGCAGTAGTGAATATGGCTACACCTTC.